A selection of T cell receptor beta chains follows, all from one sample in a study of CD8 T cells in ankylosing spondylitis. TCRdb reprocessed the 5' RACE reads with MiXCR, giving one entry per CDR3 protein. In the table there are 450,000 to 550,000 distinct CDR3 sequences, about 5.4% of which are singletons. Sequenced material: blood, either unsorted or a sorted T cell fraction (not recorded which). All receptors come from a male donor with ankylosing spondylitis. Both conserved end residues are part of each CDR3.

j_call	v_call	cdr3_aa
TRBJ2-7	TRBV20-1	CSARDVHPSYEQYF
TRBJ2-1	TRBV11-2	CASSLASSYNEQFF
TRBJ2-1	TRBV6-4	CASSGTSGGANEQFF
TRBJ1-3	TRBV4-1	CASSQGWTGGVGNTIYF
TRBJ2-3	TRBV20-1	CSAYADRSPTDTQYF
TRBJ2-7	TRBV20-1	CSARDRVRYEQYF
TRBJ2-7	TRBV5-1	CASSLRDRGNHEQYF
TRBJ2-7	TRBV12-3/TRBV12-4	CASTLQGGLYEQYF
TRBJ2-1	TRBV20-1	CSAPWTSGSYF
TRBJ1-1	TRBV10-3	CAISRERTEAFF
TRBJ1-2	TRBV5-1	CASSSQGGGGYTF
TRBJ2-5	TRBV18	CASSPPSWTSGGSETQYF
TRBJ2-3	TRBV7-9	CASSSNSLSRTDTQYF
TRBJ2-7	TRBV10-3	CAIKAGSDEQYF
TRBJ1-2	TRBV6-1	CASSTLDGGDGYTF
TRBJ2-7	TRBV10-3	CAISGVAQYEQYF
TRBJ2-3	TRBV24-1	CATGGRGSDTQYF
TRBJ2-7	TRBV29-1	CSARLGVGGDEQYF
TRBJ2-1	TRBV5-1	CASSLAPVGYNEQFF
TRBJ2-3	TRBV12-3/TRBV12-4	CASRPFGGRSTDTQYF
TRBJ1-3	TRBV15	CATSRTGPVAGNTIYF
TRBJ2-3	TRBV6-1	CASSTGWGADTQYF
TRBJ2-1	TRBV5-1	CASSPGTGVYNEQFF
TRBJ2-7	TRBV6-2/TRBV6-3	CASGDYEQYF
TRBJ1-1	TRBV4-3	CASSQDFVNTEAFF
TRBJ1-3	TRBV7-6	CASSPPGFSGNTIYF
TRBJ2-5	TRBV7-9	CASSPRWGGREETQYF
TRBJ2-6	TRBV11-2	CASSSSLTGSGANVLTF
TRBJ1-2	TRBV18	CASSPSRELYGYTF
TRBJ1-2	TRBV7-9	CASSNAGSQGGYTF
TRBJ2-5	TRBV7-8	CASSLRELAGVQETQYF
TRBJ1-5	TRBV20-1	CSVGLNQPQHF
TRBJ2-7	TRBV2	CASIRGRTYEQYF